One sample yielded the 8 T cell receptor beta chains listed below, sequenced in a study of blood T cells in healthy people across ages. A second about 7 to 12 cycle PCR used barcoded and J-beta primers. MiXCR was run by TCRdb on the 5' RACE reads, yielding one entry per CDR3 protein. The sample gives fewer than 900,000 distinct CDR3 sequences, about 40% of which show up once; 20% to 25% is in the top ten. Sample: blood. These receptors came from a woman aged 60 to 75 in good health.

The chain uses TRBV12-3 or TRBV12-4 and TRBJ2-6; D uncertain. V was trimmed by 3 bases and J by 0 bases, leaving 6 bases between them. This CDR3 comprises 15 residues. CDR3 nucleotide sequence: TGTGCCAGCAGTTTGACGGGCTCTGGGGCCAACGTCCTGACTTTC. The encoded protein is CASSLTGSGANVLTF.

This chain uses TRBV28 with TRBJ2-2; D gene unclear. The CDR3 runs 13 residues. Per the germline V gene, CDR1 is MDHEN and CDR2 is SYDVKM. Trimming pared 5 bases from V and 4 bases from J, leaving 8 bases between. The CDR3 coding sequence is TGTGCCAGCAGTAGGCAGGCCACCGGGGAGCTGTTTTTT. Amino acids: CASSRQATGELFF.

As DNA, the CDR3 is TGTGCCAGCAGAGAGGACAGAGAGGAAGCTTTCTTT. This codes for CASREDREEAFF. The J gene is TRBJ1-1, the V gene TRBV7-9; D possibly corresponds to TRBD1 (6 bases). Per germline, CDR1 SEHNR and CDR2 FQNEAQ (reference sequence). The V end was cut by 6 bases, the J end by 8 bases, with 13 bases between. The CDR3 loop spans 12 amino acids.

This chain joins TRBV28 and TRBJ2-7, with 11 bases lining up with TRBD1. The CDR3 totals 16 residues. The germline gives CDR1 MDHEN, CDR2 SYDVKM. V lost 5 bases and J lost 5; bases outside the gene matches: 11. In DNA form, the CDR3 reads TGTGCCAGCAGTGGATATGGGGCGGGACAGGGGGACGAGCAGTACTTC. Translation: CASSGYGAGQGDEQYF. Variable domain in full (rest from reference TRBV28 and TRBJ2-7): DVKVTQSSRYLVKRTGEKVFLECVQDMDHENMFWYRQDPGLGLRLIYFSYDVKMKEKGDIPEGYSVSREKKERFSLILESASTNQTSMYLCASSGYGAGQGDEQYFGPGTRLTVT.

In the case of this clonotype: A much larger clone sits a single nucleotide away, making a read error possible. The rearrangement uses TRBV12-3 or TRBV12-4 and TRBJ2-3, with D tentatively TRBD1 (6 bases). This CDR3 comprises 14 residues. The CDR3 loop reads CASQDKGGTDTQYF. The CDR3 DNA reads as TGTGCTTCACAGGACAAGGGGGGCACAGATACGCAGTATTTT.

The chain's CDR3 is CSAAPRLTDTQYF. CDR3 nucleotide sequence: TGCAGTGCGGCGCCCCGACTCACAGATACGCAGTATTTT. V is TRBV20-1 and J is TRBJ2-3; D call uncertain. Trimming shortened V by 6 bases and J by 2 bases, and 12 bases separated the two germline ends. The CDR3 covers 13 residues. Germline CDR1 reads DFQATT; CDR2 reads SNEGSKA (reference sequence).

This clonotype was counted between two and nine times. The chain is built from TRBV27 and TRBJ2-7, with D uncertain. V was shortened by 4 bases and J by 5 bases, with 9 bases between the two germline ends. The length of the CDR3 is 12 residues. Germline V CDR1 and CDR2: MNHEY, SMNVEV (reference sequence). CDR3 DNA sequence: TGTGCCAGCAGTTCCGACCCCCACGAGCAGTACTTC. It is translated as CASSSDPHEQYF.

The CDR3 spells CASSERDPGAGNTIYF. CDR3 nucleotides: TGTGCCAGCAGTGAACGCGACCCGGGGGCGGGAAACACCATATATTTT. The chain is built from TRBV25-1 and TRBJ1-3; D might be TRBD1 (6 bases). This CDR3 is built from 16 residues. V lost 2 bases and J 4 bases, leaving 15 bases between the germline ends. Per germline, CDR1 MGHDK and CDR2 SYGVNS.